Below are 23 T cell receptor beta chains sequenced from a single sample in a study of response to subunit inactivated influenza vaccine. MiXCR was run by TCRdb on the RT-PCR reads, yielding one entry per CDR3 protein. The sample has some 600,000 distinct CDR3 sequences; 14% are singletons. The sequences come from PBMCs from blood, collected approximately 15 days before vaccination. These receptors came from a man in his fifties who received an inactivated influenza vaccine.

This clonotype was observed a few times. This chain joins TRBV30 and TRBJ2-2; D is perhaps TRBD2 (5 bases). V lost 3 bases, J lost 6 bases, and 17 bases lay in between. CDR3 size: 15 residues. Germline values: CDR1 GTSNPN, CDR2 SVGIG (reference sequence). This CDR3 is CAWRWGELVAGELFF. CDR3 nucleotide sequence: TGTGCCTGGAGGTGGGGTGAACTAGTTGCCGGGGAGCTGTTTTTT.

The V call is TRBV6-6, the J call TRBJ1-4; 7 nucleotides agree with TRBD1. Germline-derived CDR1 and CDR2 are MNHNY and SVGAGI (reference sequence). CDR3 length equals 12 residues. V lost 6 bases and J lost 5; bases outside the gene matches: 0. In DNA, the CDR3 is TGTGCCAGCAGGACAGGGAATGAAAAACTGTTTTTT. This translates into CASRTGNEKLFF.

This clonotype was recorded a few times. The chain joins TRBV6-2 or TRBV6-3 to TRBJ1-5, with unresolved D. The germline gives CDR1 MNHEY, CDR2 SVGEGT. V dropped 0 bases and J dropped 4 bases, with 10 bases sitting between them. This CDR3 comprises 15 residues. The CDR3 DNA sequence: TGTGCCAGCAGTTACTCGGACCAGATAAATCAGCCCCAGCATTTT. Translating gives CASSYSDQINQPQHF.

The V call is TRBV28, the J call TRBJ2-5; 12 bases agree with TRBD2. V lost 6 bases, J lost 4 bases, and 15 bases stayed unmatched. Germline V CDR1 and CDR2: MDHEN, SYDVKM. The CDR3 is 18 amino acids. DNA for the CDR3: TGTGCCAGCAGGGATTTGGGGCTAGCGGGGGGGCCAGGAGAGACCCAGTACTTC. Residues: CASRDLGLAGGPGETQYF.

This chain links TRBV10-3 with TRBJ2-5, with 15 bases identical to TRBD2. Looked up from germline, CDR1 is ENHRY and CDR2 is SYGVKD. The V and J ends lost 6 bases and 5 bases, in that order; junction bases with no gene match: 19. The CDR3 covers 20 residues. CDR3 loop: CAISAAGLAGGPELAETQYF. The CDR3 DNA reads as TGTGCCATCAGCGCGGCTGGACTAGCGGGGGGGCCAGAGCTAGCGGAGACCCAGTACTTC.

The chain has TRBV7-2 and TRBJ2-1; a weak D match, TRBD1 (6 bases). The CDR3 has 15 residues. Germline-derived CDR1 and CDR2 are SGHTA and FQGNSA. V was clipped by 5 bases and J by 9 bases, with 20 bases between them. CDR3 sequence: CASSTGTHNGGEQFF. The DNA for the CDR3 is TGTGCCAGCAGCACCGGGACACACAATGGCGGTGAGCAGTTCTTC.

The V and J genes are TRBV4-2 and TRBJ2-1; D gene unclear. This CDR3 has 16 residues. Germline V CDR1 and CDR2: LGHNA, YNFKEQ. V lost 1 base to trimming and J lost 9 bases, with 19 bases between them. The CDR3 region has the DNA TGTGCCAGCAGCCAAGTGGACGTCGGAAACTGGGGTGAGCAGTTCTTC. Protein sequence: CASSQVDVGNWGEQFF.

This clonotype has ten or more counts. CDR3 bases: TGTGCCAGCAGCTTAGCGCGAGGACAGGGAGGGTATGGCTACACCTTC. Translated: CASSLARGQGGYGYTF. This chain joins TRBV7-9 and TRBJ1-2; 8 bases are a match to TRBD1. V lost 0 bases to trimming and J lost 5 bases; unmatched junction nucleotides: 8. The CDR3 covers 16 residues. The germline V gene has CDR1 SEHNR and CDR2 FQNEAQ (reference sequence).

This clonotype has a count of ten or more. J is TRBJ2-5 and V is TRBV18; D remains unclear. The CDR3 consists of 13 residues. Germline values: CDR1 KGHSH, CDR2 LQKENI. V was cut by 6 bases and J by 2 bases, with 10 bases left in between. CDR3 coding DNA: TGTGCCAGCTCCGCCAAACTACAAGAGACCCAGTACTTC. Protein sequence: CASSAKLQETQYF.

This clonotype turned up a few times. The CDR3 region is CASRNKNIQYF. The CDR3 DNA is TGTGCCAGCAGAAACAAAAACATTCAGTACTTC. The V call is TRBV28, the J call TRBJ2-4; the D is unclear. The germline gives CDR1 MDHEN, CDR2 SYDVKM. V was trimmed by 6 bases and J by 3 bases, leaving 3 bases between them. CDR3 size: 11 residues.

In its sample, this clonotype was seen a few times. The chain carries TRBV10-3 and TRBJ1-2; the D gene is possibly TRBD1 (6 bases). The length of the CDR3 is 13 residues. The germline V and J ends were trimmed by 2 bases and 5 bases, with 9 bases remaining between them. From germline, CDR1 is ENHRY and CDR2 SYGVKD. Written as DNA, the CDR3 is TGTGCCATCAGTGAGCCACAGGGTTATGGCTACACCTTC. It encodes CAISEPQGYGYTF.

This clonotype came up many times. The J gene is TRBJ1-1, the V gene TRBV28; D uncertain. The CDR3 has 14 residues. Germline CDR1 and CDR2: MDHEN and SYDVKM. Between the trimmed V and J ends, which lost 5 bases and 10 bases, there was a span of 20 bases. As DNA, the CDR3 is TGTGCCAGCAGTCTAACCCTCGGACCTTTCGGAGCTTTCTTT. Its translation is CASSLTLGPFGAFF. Together with reference TRBV28 and TRBJ1-1, the CDR3 gives the full variable domain: DVKVTQSSRYLVKRTGEKVFLECVQDMDHENMFWYRQDPGLGLRLIYFSYDVKMKEKGDIPEGYSVSREKKERFSLILESASTNQTSMYLCASSLTLGPFGAFFGQGTRLTVV.

This clonotype was seen more than once but under ten times. This rearrangement joins TRBV27 to TRBJ1-2; 8 bases match TRBD1. V shed 2 bases, J shed 7 bases, and the junction held 6 bases outside the gene matches. The CDR3 is made up of 14 amino acids. CDR1 and CDR2 (germline): MNHEY, SMNVEV (reference sequence). CDR3 loop: CASSLNRGTFGYTF. In nucleotides, the CDR3 is TGTGCCAGCAGTTTAAACAGGGGGACCTTTGGCTACACCTTC.

This chain links TRBV4-2 with TRBJ2-1; possible D gene TRBD2, 6 bases. V was clipped by 1 base and J by 4 bases, with 14 bases between them. Germline CDR1 LGHNA, CDR2 YNFKEQ. The CDR3 covers 16 residues. CDR3 sequence reads: CASSQGNGGMYNEQFF. CDR3 nucleotides: TGTGCCAGCAGCCAAGGTAACGGGGGAATGTACAATGAGCAGTTCTTC.

The chain is built from TRBV20-1 and TRBJ2-1, with 7 bases fitting TRBD2. Germline lookup yields CDR1 DFQATT and CDR2 SNEGSKA (reference sequence). V was clipped by 4 bases and J by 8 bases; unmatched bases: 14. The CDR3 sequence is 15 residues long. The CDR3 is CSAIPPAWGGDEQFF. In DNA form, the CDR3 reads TGCAGTGCTATCCCCCCAGCGTGGGGAGGGGATGAGCAGTTCTTC.

This clonotype was picked up a small number of times. J is TRBJ2-7 and V is TRBV5-1; 9 positions match TRBD2. With 4 bases clipped from V and 1 base from J, the junction kept 9 bases outside the gene matches. Germline lookup yields CDR1 SGHRS and CDR2 YFSETQ. This CDR3 region has 16 residues. As DNA, the CDR3 is TGCGCCAGCAGCCCGAGCCCTAGCGGGACGTCCTACGAGCAGTACTTC. The encoded protein is CASSPSPSGTSYEQYF.

V gene TRBV5-6 combines with J gene TRBJ2-1; D is undetermined. Trimming shortened V by 2 bases and J by 6 bases, and 9 bases separated the two germline ends. Germline assignment: CDR1 SGHDT and CDR2 YYEEEE. The CDR3 totals 13 residues. The CDR3 protein is CASSFPAGNEQFF. The CDR3, as DNA: TGTGCCAGCAGCTTTCCAGCAGGCAATGAGCAGTTCTTC. The full variable domain, with the rest looked up from reference TRBV5-6 and TRBJ2-1, is DAGVTQSPTHLIKTRGQQVTLRCSPKSGHDTVSWYQQALGQGPQFIFQYYEEEERQRGNFPDRFSGHQFPNYSSELNVNALLLGDSALYLCASSFPAGNEQFFGPGTRLTVL.

The chain links TRBV18 to TRBJ1-2, with D possibly TRBD1 on 6 matching bases. V lost 0 bases and J lost 2, with 7 bases in between. The length of the CDR3 is 14 residues. The germline V gene encodes CDR1 KGHSH and CDR2 LQKENI. The CDR3 DNA reads as TGTGCCAGCTCACCACCGGGGGGCAACTATGGCTACACCTTC. Translation gives CASSPPGGNYGYTF.

In this sample, this clonotype turned up many times. This chain uses TRBV20-1 with TRBJ2-5; no clear D gene. Germline CDR1 is DFQATT and CDR2 is SNEGSKA (reference sequence). This CDR3 spans 11 amino acids. Trimming removed 6 bases from V and 0 bases from J, with 5 bases in between. CDR3 in DNA: TGCAGTGCCCCGTACCAAGAGACCCAGTACTTC. Translation: CSAPYQETQYF.

The chain recombines TRBV21-1 with TRBJ1-6. TRBV21-1 is a listed pseudogene. This CDR3 is built from 14 residues. The CDR3 loop is CASRKGLYNSPLHF. The CDR3, as DNA: TGTGCCAGCCGGAAGGGGCTTTATAATTCACCCCTCCACTTT.

This clonotype was found many times. The gene calls are TRBV28 and TRBJ2-7, with 7 bases matching TRBD1. This CDR3 is built from 14 residues. With 3 bases clipped from V and 3 bases from J, the junction kept 5 bases outside the gene matches. Germline V CDR1 and CDR2: MDHEN, SYDVKM. CDR3 bases: TGTGCCAGCAGTTTTTGGGGACAGAACTACGAGCAGTACTTC. It codes for CASSFWGQNYEQYF.

This clonotype appeared many times. V and J are TRBV6-5 and TRBJ2-7; TRBD2 agrees at 7 bases. The ends lost 2 bases at V and 3 bases at J; junction bases unmatched: 7. The CDR3 runs 15 residues. Germline V CDR1 and CDR2: MNHEY, SVGAGI. The CDR3 DNA reads TGTGCCAGCAGTTACGAGGCGGGAGAGCGCTACGAGCAGTACTTC. This codes for CASSYEAGERYEQYF.

The sample holds many counts of this clonotype. Here the CDR3 reads CASSLLASRASSYNEQFF. As DNA, the CDR3 is TGCGCCAGCAGCTTGTTGGCTAGCCGGGCAAGCTCCTACAATGAGCAGTTCTTC. The V call is TRBV5-1, the J call TRBJ2-1; maybe TRBD2 (5 bases). The CDR3 consists of 18 residues. The germline gives CDR1 SGHRS, CDR2 YFSETQ. V lost 1 base, J lost 0 bases, and 17 bases lay in between.